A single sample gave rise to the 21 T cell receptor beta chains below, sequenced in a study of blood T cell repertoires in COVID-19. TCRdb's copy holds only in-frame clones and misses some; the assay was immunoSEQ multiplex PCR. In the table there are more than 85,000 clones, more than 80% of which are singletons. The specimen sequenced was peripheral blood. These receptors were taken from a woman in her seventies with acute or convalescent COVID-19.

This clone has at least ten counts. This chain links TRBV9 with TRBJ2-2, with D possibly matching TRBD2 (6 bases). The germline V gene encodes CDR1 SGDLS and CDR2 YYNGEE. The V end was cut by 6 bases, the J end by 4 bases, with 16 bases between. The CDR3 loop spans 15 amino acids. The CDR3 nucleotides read TGTGCCAGCAACTCTATGCGGGACCCCACCGGGGAGCTGTTTTTT. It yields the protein CASNSMRDPTGELFF.

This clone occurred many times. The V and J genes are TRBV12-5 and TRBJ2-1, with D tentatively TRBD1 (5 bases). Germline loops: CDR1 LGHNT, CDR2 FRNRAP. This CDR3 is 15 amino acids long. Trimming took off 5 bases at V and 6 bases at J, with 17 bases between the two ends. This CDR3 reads CASGPDMAGPNEQFF. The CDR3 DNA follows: TGTGCTAGTGGTCCGGACATGGCCGGTCCCAATGAGCAGTTCTTC.

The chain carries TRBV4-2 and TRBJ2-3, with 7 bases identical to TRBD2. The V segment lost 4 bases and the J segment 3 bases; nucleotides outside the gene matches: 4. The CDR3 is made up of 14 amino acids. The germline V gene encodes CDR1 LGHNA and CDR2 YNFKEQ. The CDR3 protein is CASSRGLDTDTQYF. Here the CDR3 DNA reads TGTGCCAGCAGCCGCGGACTAGATACAGATACGCAGTATTTT.

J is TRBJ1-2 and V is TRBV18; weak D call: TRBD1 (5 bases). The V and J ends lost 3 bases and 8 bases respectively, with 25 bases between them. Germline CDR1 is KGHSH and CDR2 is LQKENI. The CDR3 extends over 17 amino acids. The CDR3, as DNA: TGTGCCAGCTCACCTTCCACGGCGACAGCGACGATAGAAGGCTACACCTTC. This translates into CASSPSTATATIEGYTF.

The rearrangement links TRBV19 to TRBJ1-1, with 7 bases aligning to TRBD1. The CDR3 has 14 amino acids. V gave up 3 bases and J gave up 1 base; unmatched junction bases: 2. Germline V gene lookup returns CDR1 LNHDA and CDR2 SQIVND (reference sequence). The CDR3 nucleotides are TGTGCCAGTAGTATTCAGGGGGAGAACACTGAAGCTTTCTTT. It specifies CASSIQGENTEAFF.

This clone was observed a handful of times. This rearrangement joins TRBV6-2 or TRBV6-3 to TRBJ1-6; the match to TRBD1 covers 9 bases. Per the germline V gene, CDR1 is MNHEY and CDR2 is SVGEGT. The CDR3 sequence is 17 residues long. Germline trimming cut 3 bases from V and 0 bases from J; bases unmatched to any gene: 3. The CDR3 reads CASSYGQGSSYNSPLHF. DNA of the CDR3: TGTGCCAGCAGTTATGGACAGGGGAGCTCCTATAATTCACCCCTCCACTTT.

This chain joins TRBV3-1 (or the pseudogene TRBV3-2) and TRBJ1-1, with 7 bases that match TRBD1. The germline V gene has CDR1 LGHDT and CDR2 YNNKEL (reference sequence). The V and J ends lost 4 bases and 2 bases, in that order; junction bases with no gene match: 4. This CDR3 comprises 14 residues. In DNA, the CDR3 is TGTGCCAGCAGCCGCGAGGGGGCAAACACTGAAGCTTTCTTT. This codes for CASSREGANTEAFF.

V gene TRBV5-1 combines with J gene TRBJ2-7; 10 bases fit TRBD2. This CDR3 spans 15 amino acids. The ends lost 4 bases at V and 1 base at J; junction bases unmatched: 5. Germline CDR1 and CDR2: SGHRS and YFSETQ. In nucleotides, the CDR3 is TGCGCCAGCAGCCCCATAGCGGGAGGATCCTACGAGCAGTACTTC. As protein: CASSPIAGGSYEQYF. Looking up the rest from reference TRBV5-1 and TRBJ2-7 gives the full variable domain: KAGVTQTPRYLIKTRGQQVTLSCSPISGHRSVSWYQQTPGQGLQFLFEYFSETQRNKGNFPGRFSGRQFSNSRSEMNVSTLELGDSALYLCASSPIAGGSYEQYFGPGTRLTVT.

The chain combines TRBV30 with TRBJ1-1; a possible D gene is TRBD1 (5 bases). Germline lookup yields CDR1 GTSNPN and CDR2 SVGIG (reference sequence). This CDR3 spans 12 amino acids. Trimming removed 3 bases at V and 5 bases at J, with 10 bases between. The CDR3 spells CAWRPQGTEAFF. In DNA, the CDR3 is TGTGCCTGGAGACCTCAGGGTACTGAAGCTTTCTTT.

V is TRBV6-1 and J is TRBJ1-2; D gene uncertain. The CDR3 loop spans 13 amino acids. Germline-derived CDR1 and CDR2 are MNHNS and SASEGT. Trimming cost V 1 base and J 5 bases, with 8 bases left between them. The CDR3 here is CASSEGAVYGYTF. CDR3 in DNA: TGTGCCAGCAGTGAAGGGGCAGTTTATGGCTACACCTTC.

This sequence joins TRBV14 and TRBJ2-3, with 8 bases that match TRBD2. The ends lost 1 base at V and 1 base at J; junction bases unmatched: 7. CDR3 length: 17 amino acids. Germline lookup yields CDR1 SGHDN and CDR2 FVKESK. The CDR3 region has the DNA TGTGCCAGCAGCCAAGTCTCCGAAGCGGGAGGCACAGATACGCAGTATTTT. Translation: CASSQVSEAGGTDTQYF.

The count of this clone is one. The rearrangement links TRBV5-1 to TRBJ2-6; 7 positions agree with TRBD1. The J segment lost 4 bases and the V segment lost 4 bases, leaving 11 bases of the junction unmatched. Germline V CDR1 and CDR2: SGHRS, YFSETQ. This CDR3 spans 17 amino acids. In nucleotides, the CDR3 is TGCGCCAGCAGCCAGACAGGGACCTTGGGCGGGGCCAACGTCCTGACTTTC. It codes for CASSQTGTLGGANVLTF.

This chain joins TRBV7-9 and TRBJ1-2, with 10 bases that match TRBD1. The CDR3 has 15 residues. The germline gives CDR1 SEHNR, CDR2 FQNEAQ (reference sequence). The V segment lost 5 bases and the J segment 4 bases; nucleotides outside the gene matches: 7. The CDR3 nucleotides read TGTGCCAGCAGCGCCTCGGGACAGGGGTTCTATGGCTACACCTTC. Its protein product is CASSASGQGFYGYTF. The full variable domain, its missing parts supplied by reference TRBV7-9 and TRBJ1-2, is DTGVSQNPRHKITKRGQNVTFRCDPISEHNRLYWYRQTLGQGPEFLTYFQNEAQLEKSRLLSDRFSAERPKGSFSTLEIQRTEQGDSAMYLCASSASGQGFYGYTFGSGTRLTVV.

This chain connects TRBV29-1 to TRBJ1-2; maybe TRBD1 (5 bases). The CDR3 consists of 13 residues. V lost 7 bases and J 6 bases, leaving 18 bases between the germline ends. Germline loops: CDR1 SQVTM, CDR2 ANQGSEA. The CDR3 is CSARSGGGNGYTF. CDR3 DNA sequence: TGCAGCGCCCGATCGGGGGGAGGGAATGGCTACACCTTC.

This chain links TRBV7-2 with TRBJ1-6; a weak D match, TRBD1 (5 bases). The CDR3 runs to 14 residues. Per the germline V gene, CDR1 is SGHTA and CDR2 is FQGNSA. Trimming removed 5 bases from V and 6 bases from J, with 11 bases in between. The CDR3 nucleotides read TGTGCCAGCAGCCCCCAGGGCTCTAATTCACCCCTCCACTTT. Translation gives CASSPQGSNSPLHF.

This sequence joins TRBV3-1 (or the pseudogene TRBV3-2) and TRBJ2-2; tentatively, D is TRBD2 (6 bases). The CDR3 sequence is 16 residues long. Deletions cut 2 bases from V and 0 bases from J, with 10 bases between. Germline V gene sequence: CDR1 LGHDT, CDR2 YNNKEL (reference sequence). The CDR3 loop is CASSQLALANTGELFF. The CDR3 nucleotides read TGTGCCAGCAGCCAACTAGCGCTTGCGAACACCGGGGAGCTGTTTTTT.

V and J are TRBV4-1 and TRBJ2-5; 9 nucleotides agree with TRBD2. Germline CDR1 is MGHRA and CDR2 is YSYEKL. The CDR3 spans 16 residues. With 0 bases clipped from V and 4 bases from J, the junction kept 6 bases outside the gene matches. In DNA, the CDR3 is TGCGCCAGCAGCCAAGAACGCGGGGGGGCTGGAGAGACCCAGTACTTC. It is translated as CASSQERGGAGETQYF.

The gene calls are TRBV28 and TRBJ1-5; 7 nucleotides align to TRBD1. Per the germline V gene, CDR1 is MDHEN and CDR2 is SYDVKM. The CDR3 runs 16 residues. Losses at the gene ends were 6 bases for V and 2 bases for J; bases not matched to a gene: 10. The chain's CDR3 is CASRSATGAGNQPQHF. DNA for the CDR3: TGTGCCAGCAGGTCGGCTACAGGGGCGGGCAATCAGCCCCAGCATTTT.

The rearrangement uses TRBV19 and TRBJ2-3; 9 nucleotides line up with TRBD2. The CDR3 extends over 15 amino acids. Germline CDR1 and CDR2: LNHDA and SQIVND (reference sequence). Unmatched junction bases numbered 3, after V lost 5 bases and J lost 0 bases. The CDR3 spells CASSLLAGSTDTQYF. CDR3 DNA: TGTGCCAGTAGTCTTCTAGCGGGAAGCACAGATACGCAGTATTTT.

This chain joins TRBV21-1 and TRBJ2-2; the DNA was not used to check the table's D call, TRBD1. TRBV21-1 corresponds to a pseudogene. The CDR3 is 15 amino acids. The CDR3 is CASSKETGNTGELFF. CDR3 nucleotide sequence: TGTGCCAGCAGCAAAGAGACAGGGAACACCGGGGAGCTGTTTTTT.

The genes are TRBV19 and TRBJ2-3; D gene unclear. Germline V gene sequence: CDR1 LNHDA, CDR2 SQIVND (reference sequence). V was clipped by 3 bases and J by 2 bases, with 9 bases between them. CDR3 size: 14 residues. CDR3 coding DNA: TGTGCCAGTAGTATCAGTGGTTACACAGATACGCAGTATTTT. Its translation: CASSISGYTDTQYF.